Following are 30 T cell receptor beta chains from one sample sequenced in a study of blood T cell repertoires in COVID-19. Profiled with immunoSEQ multiplex PCR; TCRdb holds only in-frame clones, not every one. The sample shows approximately 250,000 clones, 84% of them seen only once. The sample taken for sequencing was peripheral blood. These receptors were obtained from a middle-aged woman who had recovered from COVID-19.

The rearrangement links TRBV5-4 to TRBJ1-3; 10 nucleotides match TRBD1. The V gene's germline CDR1 is SGHNT and CDR2 YYREEE (reference sequence). CDR3 length equals 16 residues. After removal of 0 bases from V and 2 bases from J, the junction contained 2 bases not matched to a gene. In DNA, the CDR3 is TGTGCCAGCAGCTTGGGGGGGACAGGGGCTGGAAACACCATATATTTT. This sequence encodes CASSLGGTGAGNTIYF.

The V gene is TRBV5-4, the J gene TRBJ2-2, with 8 positions matching TRBD2. This CDR3 spans 15 amino acids. V was pared by 2 bases and J by 5 bases, with 5 bases of the junction left unmatched. The V gene's germline CDR1 is SGHNT and CDR2 YYREEE (reference sequence). The CDR3 bases are TGTGCCAGCAGCTTTGCGGGGGGACAAACCGGGGAGCTGTTTTTT. As protein: CASSFAGGQTGELFF.

The V call is TRBV28, the J call TRBJ2-7; 7 positions agree with TRBD2. The CDR3 contains 15 residues. Per the germline V gene, CDR1 is MDHEN and CDR2 is SYDVKM. V was clipped by 5 bases and J by 0 bases; unmatched bases: 7. CDR3 sequence (DNA): TGTGCCAGCAGTCCCACTAGCGCCTTCTCCTACGAGCAGTACTTC. This codes for CASSPTSAFSYEQYF.

The chain carries TRBV27 and TRBJ2-3, with 9 bases that match TRBD2. Losses at the gene ends were 1 base for V and 4 bases for J; bases not matched to a gene: 6. Germline lookup yields CDR1 MNHEY and CDR2 SMNVEV (reference sequence). The CDR3 length is 16 residues. CDR3 bases: TGTGCCAGCAGTTTATGGGCGGGGGGGCCCGCAGATACGCAGTATTTT. As protein: CASSLWAGGPADTQYF.

This clone showed up just a few times. The same CDR3 can be traced to other DNA sequences in this sample. This sequence joins TRBV7-3 and TRBJ2-2, with D perhaps matching TRBD2 (6 bases). In germline, CDR1 is SGHTA, CDR2 FQGTGA. Deletions cut 0 bases from V and 1 base from J, with 6 bases between. The CDR3 totals 15 residues. CDR3 amino acids: CASSLTGGNTGELFF. The CDR3 coding sequence is TGTGCCAGCAGCTTAACCGGGGGGAACACCGGGGAGCTGTTTTTT. Complete variable domain (other parts from reference TRBV7-3 and TRBJ2-2): GAGVSQTPSNKVTEKGKYVELRCDPISGHTALYWYRQSLGQGPEFLIYFQGTGAADDSGLPNDRFFAVRPEGSVSTLKIQRTERGDSAVYLCASSLTGGNTGELFFGEGSRLTVL.

This clone was seen a few times. V and J are TRBV7-6 and TRBJ2-7; 7 nucleotides align to TRBD1. The CDR3 length is 12 residues. V shed 4 bases, J shed 7 bases, and the junction held 4 bases outside the gene matches. In germline, CDR1 is SGHVS, CDR2 FNYEAQ. The CDR3 bases are TGTGCCAGCAGCTCGACAGGGCATGAGCAGTACTTC. This codes for CASSSTGHEQYF. The variable domain in full, with the rest retrieved from reference TRBV7-6 and TRBJ2-7, is GAGVSQSPRYKVTKRGQDVALRCDPISGHVSLYWYRQALGQGPEFLTYFNYEAQQDKSGLPNDRFSAERPEGSISTLTIQRTEQRDSAMYRCASSSTGHEQYFGPGTRLTVT.

This chain links TRBV27 with TRBJ2-5; 11 nucleotides agree with TRBD2. The trim removed 1 base at V and 1 base at J, leaving 11 bases unmatched. Germline V lookup: CDR1 MNHEY, CDR2 SMNVEV (reference sequence). The CDR3 is made up of 19 amino acids. CDR3 loop: CASSLFAGTSGGVQETQYF. The CDR3 region has the DNA TGTGCCAGCAGTTTATTTGCTGGGACTAGCGGTGGAGTCCAAGAGACCCAGTACTTC.

The rearrangement uses TRBV24-1 and TRBJ2-2, with TRBD1 identical over 9 bases. The length of the CDR3 is 16 residues. Unmatched junction bases numbered 1, after V lost 0 bases and J lost 3 bases. In germline, CDR1 is KGHDR, CDR2 SFDVKD. CDR3 DNA: TGTGCCACCAGTGATTTGGACAGGGGGGACACCGGGGAGCTGTTTTTT. Protein: CATSDLDRGDTGELFF.

J is TRBJ1-1 and V is TRBV19; 8 positions match TRBD1. CDR1 LNHDA and CDR2 SQIVND come from the germline V gene (reference sequence). V shed 5 bases, J shed 0 bases, and the junction held 8 bases outside the gene matches. CDR3 length equals 16 residues. This chain's CDR3 is CASSVLPGQVNTEAFF. Written as DNA, the CDR3 is TGTGCCAGTAGTGTATTACCGGGACAGGTGAACACTGAAGCTTTCTTT.

CDR3 region: CASSSPQTTARNEQFF. Here the CDR3 DNA reads TGTGCCAGCAGCTCACCCCAAACGACCGCCAGGAATGAGCAGTTCTTC. The chain combines TRBV5-6 with TRBJ2-1, with no clear D. This CDR3 spans 16 amino acids. V shed 3 bases and J shed 7 bases, with 20 bases lying between them. The germline V gene encodes CDR1 SGHDT and CDR2 YYEEEE.

This clone has only one observation. This rearrangement joins TRBV11-3 to TRBJ1-4, with D possibly matching TRBD1 (5 bases). Per germline, CDR1 SGHNT and CDR2 YENEEA. V was clipped by 3 bases and J by 6 bases, with 14 bases between them. This CDR3 is 15 amino acids long. The DNA for the CDR3 is TGTGCCAGCAGCTTTAGCGCCACGGGGGATGAAAAACTGTTTTTT. It yields the protein CASSFSATGDEKLFF.

The J gene is TRBJ2-5, the V gene TRBV3-1 (or the pseudogene TRBV3-2); D perhaps matches TRBD2 (6 bases). Germline values: CDR1 LGHDT, CDR2 YNNKEL (reference sequence). The ends were cut back, 1 base at V and 4 bases at J, with 16 bases in the middle. The CDR3 consists of 16 residues. CDR3 in amino acids: CASSQVAGGGRETQYF. The CDR3, as DNA: TGTGCCAGCAGCCAAGTGGCCGGGGGAGGACGAGAGACCCAGTACTTC.

The chain couples TRBV30 to TRBJ1-1, with 8 bases that match TRBD1. With V trimmed by 8 bases and J by 5 bases, 25 bases remained unmatched. Germline values: CDR1 GTSNPN, CDR2 SVGIG (reference sequence). The CDR3 contains 18 residues. The CDR3 is CARTRDRLQDRLGTEAFF. In nucleotides, the CDR3 is TGTGCCCGGACCCGGGACAGGCTTCAGGACAGGTTGGGAACTGAAGCTTTCTTT.

The V and J genes are TRBV18 and TRBJ2-5; 9 nucleotides match TRBD1. The CDR3 runs 16 residues. Germline V gene data show CDR1 as KGHSH and CDR2 as LQKENI. The trim removed 0 bases at V and 3 bases at J, leaving 5 bases unmatched. Here the CDR3 reads CASSPPTGGLEETQYF. CDR3 nucleotides: TGTGCCAGCTCACCACCCACAGGGGGCTTGGAAGAGACCCAGTACTTC.

The chain is built from TRBV30 and TRBJ2-2; 10 bases map to TRBD2. The length of the CDR3 is 15 residues. Germline V gives CDR1 GTSNPN, CDR2 SVGIG (reference sequence). Trimming cost V 0 bases and J 5 bases; bases outside gene matches: 3. The CDR3 loop reads CAWSVLAGATGELFF. DNA of the CDR3: TGTGCCTGGAGTGTGCTAGCGGGGGCGACCGGGGAGCTGTTTTTT.

The V call is TRBV6-1, the J call TRBJ2-1, with 9 bases fitting TRBD2. Germline lookup yields CDR1 MNHNS and CDR2 SASEGT. This CDR3 spans 18 amino acids. J gave up 5 bases and V 1 base, and 12 bases lay outside the gene matches. The CDR3 loop reads CASSEVGSGGFYDNEQFF. The CDR3 bases are TGTGCCAGCAGTGAAGTCGGTAGCGGGGGATTCTACGACAATGAGCAGTTCTTC.

V usage is TRBV5-1 and J usage is TRBJ2-7; 9 bases are a match to TRBD1. V shed 4 bases, J shed 1 base, and the junction held 9 bases outside the gene matches. The germline CDR1 and CDR2 sequences are SGHRS and YFSETQ. This CDR3 is built from 16 residues. The CDR3 region has the DNA TGCGCCAGCAGCGAGCTCGCCGGGACAGGGTCCTACGAGCAGTACTTC. This gives the protein CASSELAGTGSYEQYF.

This chain links TRBV3-1 (or the pseudogene TRBV3-2) with TRBJ1-6; 7 bases line up with TRBD1. The CDR3 runs to 14 residues. CDR1 and CDR2 (germline): LGHDT, YNNKEL (reference sequence). V lost 5 bases and J lost 6; bases outside the gene matches: 4. The DNA of the CDR3 is TGTGCCAGCAGCTGGGGACAGACTAATTCACCCCTCCACTTT. This translates into CASSWGQTNSPLHF.

The V and J genes are TRBV5-5 and TRBJ2-5; 7 bases map to TRBD1. The trim removed 4 bases at V and 5 bases at J, leaving 8 bases unmatched. Looked up from germline, CDR1 is SGHKS and CDR2 is YYEKEE (reference sequence). This CDR3 is 14 amino acids long. The CDR3 DNA reads TGTGCCAGCAGCCTACAGGGGATTCAGGAGACCCAGTACTTC. Its protein product is CASSLQGIQETQYF.

This sequence joins TRBV11-3 and TRBJ2-4; 9 bases match TRBD1. Germline trimming cut 5 bases from V and 2 bases from J; bases unmatched to any gene: 10. CDR3 size: 17 residues. The germline CDR1 and CDR2 sequences are SGHNT and YENEEA. CDR3 in amino acids: CASSRDGQGRTKNIQYF. In nucleotides, the CDR3 is TGTGCCAGCAGCAGAGACGGACAGGGGAGGACCAAAAACATTCAGTACTTC.

V usage is TRBV6-5 and J usage is TRBJ1-2; tentative D call: TRBD1 (6 bases). CDR3 length: 12 residues. Germline CDR1 reads MNHEY; CDR2 reads SVGAGI. V dropped 6 bases and J dropped 3 bases, with 8 bases sitting between them. CDR3 residues: CASRQGDYGYTF. CDR3 nucleotides: TGTGCCAGCAGACAGGGAGACTATGGCTACACCTTC.

This CDR3 reads CASSHGGVFGTGGLNTEAFF. CDR3 nucleotides: TGTGCCAGCAGCCATGGAGGGGTATTCGGGACAGGGGGCTTGAACACTGAAGCTTTCTTT. V usage is TRBV7-3 and J usage is TRBJ1-1, with 12 bases lining up with TRBD1. Trimming removed 5 bases from V and 0 bases from J; junction bases left unmatched: 16. Germline V gene data show CDR1 as SGHTA and CDR2 as FQGTGA. The CDR3 is 20 amino acids.

V gene TRBV29-1 combines with J gene TRBJ2-7; 8 bases are a match to TRBD1. With V trimmed by 4 bases and J by 6 bases, 8 bases remained unmatched. The germline gives CDR1 SQVTM, CDR2 ANQGSEA. The CDR3 consists of 13 residues. The CDR3 loop reads CSVAAGTGSEQYF. CDR3 in DNA: TGCAGCGTTGCAGCCGGGACAGGTTCCGAGCAGTACTTC.

The genes are TRBV18 and TRBJ1-1, with a possible D match to TRBD1 (5 bases). The V end was cut by 6 bases, the J end by 7 bases, with 18 bases between. This CDR3 region has 14 residues. Germline V gene data show CDR1 as KGHSH and CDR2 as LQKENI. Here the CDR3 DNA reads TGTGCCAGCTCCCCCGGGGGGAGGGGAGGTGAAGCTTTCTTT. This codes for CASSPGGRGGEAFF. The entire variable domain, with the rest obtained from reference TRBV18 and TRBJ1-1, is as follows: NAGVMQNPRHLVRRRGQEARLRCSPMKGHSHVYWYRQLPEEGLKFMVYLQKENIIDESGMPKERFSAEFPKEGPSILRIQQVVRGDSAAYFCASSPGGRGGEAFFGQGTRLTVV.

The chain has TRBV15 and TRBJ2-4; D gene ambiguous. This CDR3 region has 14 residues. From germline, CDR1 is LNHNV and CDR2 YYDKDF (reference sequence). Trimming removed 5 bases from V and 3 bases from J, with 11 bases in between. The CDR3 DNA sequence: TGTGCCACCAGCGATCCGAGTGGCAAAAACATTCAGTACTTC. The encoded protein is CATSDPSGKNIQYF.

CDR3 region: CASSDVLEDTQYF. CDR3 DNA sequence: TGTGCCAGCAGCGATGTGCTAGAAGATACGCAGTATTTT. The chain combines TRBV11-3 with TRBJ2-3; no definite D call. The V gene lost 5 bases and the J gene lost 5 bases, with 11 bases spanning the gap. Germline lookup yields CDR1 SGHNT and CDR2 YENEEA. CDR3 length: 13 amino acids.

The V and J genes are TRBV29-1 and TRBJ2-2, with no clear D. The CDR3 extends over 14 amino acids. The germline CDR1 and CDR2 sequences are SQVTM and ANQGSEA. V was pared by 0 bases and J by 6 bases, with 11 bases between. In DNA form, the CDR3 reads TGCAGCGTTGAAGATTCCAGGCTCCCCGGGGAGCTGTTTTTT. Its protein product is CSVEDSRLPGELFF.

The rearrangement joins TRBV7-9 to TRBJ2-2; D unresolved. This CDR3 spans 19 amino acids. The ends were cut back, 5 bases at V and 1 base at J, with 23 bases in the middle. Germline V gene sequence: CDR1 SEHNR, CDR2 FQNEAQ (reference sequence). The CDR3 nucleotides are TGTGCCAGCAGCACCGGCCGGAAACAGAAACCAAAGAACACCGGGGAGCTGTTTTTT. Translating it yields CASSTGRKQKPKNTGELFF.

The chain recombines TRBV5-4 with TRBJ1-3; D not certain. CDR1 is SGHNT, CDR2 YYREEE, per germline (reference sequence). The CDR3 is made up of 14 amino acids. With 9 bases removed from V and 0 bases from J, the gap between germline ends came to 13 bases. CDR3: CATTVGVSGNTIYF. DNA for the CDR3: TGTGCCACCACGGTCGGAGTCTCTGGAAACACCATATATTTT.

The chain combines TRBV28 with TRBJ1-2, with 7 bases aligning to TRBD1. This CDR3 is 14 amino acids long. V lost 4 bases, J lost 4 bases, and 6 bases stayed unmatched. CDR1 and CDR2 from the germline V gene are MDHEN and SYDVKM. The CDR3: CASSSPGQSYGYTF. Here the CDR3 DNA reads TGTGCCAGCAGTTCTCCGGGACAGAGCTATGGCTACACCTTC.